Reported below is one T cell receptor beta chain. No antigen is known for it. The sample originates from a study of Ad26.COV2.S vaccination and SARS-CoV-2 variants. Study-level background: COV1001, an Ad26.COV2.S trial, supplied this vaccine-arm donor. Recipients of Ad26.COV2.S got it intramuscularly, once or twice 56 days apart. Points from the study as a whole: Considerable breadth of spike-specific CD8+ and CD4+ T cell responses has reportedly been documented following vaccination.

With 0 bases removed from V and 1 base from J, the gap between germline ends came to 7 bases. This CDR3 spans 15 amino acids. Germline V CDR1 and CDR2: MNHEY, SVGEGT. This table comes from immunoSEQ multiplex PCR, and its TCRdb copy is limited to in-frame clones, with some not included. The sample lists about 440,000 clones, around 90% occurring once. The treatment denotes: approximately 18 received Ad26.COV2.S at low or high dose, single or two shots; about 5 received placebo; per-sample allocation not given. Collection of samples fell on day 63 after the first vaccine or placebo injection. It was an adult aged 18-55 years in Boston who was the donor.

This receptor was taken from a person between 18 and 65 years old who received the Ad26.COV2.S COVID-19 vaccine or a placebo. The sample in question was peripheral blood, obtained in a trial of Ad26.COV2.S vaccine versus placebo. The chain links TRBV6-2 or TRBV6-3 to TRBJ1-3; the D is unclear. CDR3 loop: CASSYSKGSGNTIYF. The DNA for the CDR3 is TGTGCCAGCAGTTACTCGAAAGGATCTGGAAACACCATATATTTT.